The 23 T cell receptor beta chains reported below all come from one sample, sequenced in a study of T cell responses to AZD1222 COVID-19 vaccine. Here immunoSEQ multiplex PCR was the method, and the copy in TCRdb shows in-frame clones only, minus some. The sample shows 85,000 to 90,000 clones, around nine tenths of them seen only once. Sequences were derived from peripheral blood, sampled on day 0 of MenACWY control vaccination. These receptors came from an adult in good health.

This clone was observed once. This chain uses TRBV10-3 with TRBJ2-3; D might be TRBD1 or TRBD2, each matching 6 bases. Germline V gene lookup returns CDR1 ENHRY and CDR2 SYGVKD. Trimming took 1 base from V and 1 from J, leaving 12 bases between them. This CDR3 has 16 amino acids. The CDR3 spells CAISELVGGRTDTQYF. The DNA of the CDR3 is TGTGCCATCAGTGAGTTGGTCGGGGGCCGCACAGATACGCAGTATTTT.

This clone appeared a few times. This sequence joins TRBV7-9 and TRBJ2-2; 7 nucleotides line up with TRBD2. The CDR3 extends over 14 amino acids. From germline, CDR1 is SEHNR and CDR2 FQNEAQ (reference sequence). The V and J ends lost 3 bases and 5 bases, in that order; junction bases with no gene match: 3. The CDR3 coding sequence is TGTGCCAGCAGCTTTTCTAGCGGAACCGGGGAGCTGTTTTTT. It encodes CASSFSSGTGELFF.

V and J are TRBV25-1 and TRBJ2-3, with D possibly matching TRBD1 (6 bases). In germline, CDR1 is MGHDK, CDR2 SYGVNS. Trimming shortened V by 3 bases and J by 8 bases, and 15 bases separated the two germline ends. The CDR3 loop spans 14 amino acids. As DNA, the CDR3 is TGTGCCAGCAGTGATGGGACAATAGGGGGTACGCAGTATTTT. Protein sequence: CASSDGTIGGTQYF.

V and J are TRBV14 and TRBJ2-3; D assignment may be TRBD1 or TRBD2 (5 bases each). Germline loops: CDR1 SGHDN, CDR2 FVKESK. The CDR3 is 15 amino acids. V was trimmed by 1 base and J by 0 bases, leaving 8 bases between them. The CDR3 sequence: CASSQAGGSTDTQYF. The CDR3 DNA is TGTGCCAGCAGCCAAGCTGGGGGTAGCACAGATACGCAGTATTTT. The full variable domain, in which reference TRBV14 and TRBJ2-3 provide the parts outside the CDR3, is EAGVTQFPSHSVIEKGQTVTLRCDPISGHDNLYWYRRVMGKEIKFLLHFVKESKQDESGMPNNRFLAERTGGTYSTLKVQPAELEDSGVYFCASSQAGGSTDTQYFGPGTRLTVL.

This chain joins TRBV19 and TRBJ2-5; TRBD1 agrees at 8 bases. The CDR3 has 14 amino acids. V gave up 5 bases and J gave up 4 bases; unmatched junction bases: 6. Germline V gene lookup returns CDR1 LNHDA and CDR2 SQIVND (reference sequence). The CDR3 protein is CASSAGTGGETQYF. The CDR3 nucleotides read TGTGCCAGTAGTGCCGGGACAGGTGGAGAGACCCAGTACTTC.

The chain recombines TRBV19 with TRBJ1-4, with TRBD1 as a possible D gene (6 bases). CDR1 LNHDA and CDR2 SQIVND come from the germline V gene (reference sequence). V dropped 4 bases and J dropped 5 bases, with 14 bases sitting between them. The CDR3 spans 15 residues. DNA for the CDR3: TGTGCCAGTAGTACCCGGACAGTTCCCAATGAAAAACTGTTTTTT. Translation: CASSTRTVPNEKLFF.

This chain uses TRBV7-8 with TRBJ2-1; the D is unclear. This CDR3 comprises 15 residues. Per germline, CDR1 SGHVS and CDR2 FQNEAQ. Trimming took 4 bases from V and 8 from J, leaving 18 bases between them. CDR3 nucleotide sequence: TGTGCCAGCAGCTCACGACTGTCGGGTACGGATGAGCAGTTCTTC. Its translation is CASSSRLSGTDEQFF.

V gene TRBV19 combines with J gene TRBJ2-7; 11 nucleotides agree with TRBD1. The ends lost 6 bases at V and 7 bases at J; junction bases unmatched: 8. CDR3 size: 14 residues. The germline gives CDR1 LNHDA, CDR2 SQIVND (reference sequence). As DNA, the CDR3 is TGTGCCAGTAGGGGACAGGGGGGATACGGAGAGCAGTACTTC. Protein sequence: CASRGQGGYGEQYF.

The chain carries TRBV10-1 and TRBJ2-7; TRBD1 matches 10 bases. V shed 5 bases, J shed 6 bases, and the junction held 10 bases outside the gene matches. From germline, CDR1 is WNHNN and CDR2 SYGVQD (reference sequence). The CDR3 has 15 residues. The CDR3 protein is CASSSAGTGDGEQYF. The CDR3 DNA reads as TGCGCCAGCAGTTCCGCCGGGACAGGGGATGGCGAGCAGTACTTC.

The chain employs TRBV5-6 and TRBJ2-5; D is ambiguous. Germline V gene lookup returns CDR1 SGHDT and CDR2 YYEEEE. The CDR3 sequence is 11 residues long. V was pared by 0 bases and J by 9 bases, with 6 bases between. The CDR3 sequence: CASSLGGAQYF. The CDR3 DNA sequence: TGTGCCAGCAGCTTGGGTGGGGCCCAGTACTTC.

This sequence joins TRBV29-1 and TRBJ1-3; D gene unclear. The CDR3 sequence is 14 residues long. From germline, CDR1 is SQVTM and CDR2 ANQGSEA. V was cut by 0 bases and J by 2 bases, with 8 bases left in between. CDR3 region: CSVEDSLAGNTIYF. The DNA for the CDR3 is TGCAGCGTTGAAGATTCCCTAGCTGGAAACACCATATATTTT.

This rearrangement joins TRBV7-3 to TRBJ2-2; D is tentatively TRBD1 or TRBD2 (5 bases each). Deletions cut 5 bases from V and 6 bases from J, with 19 bases between. The CDR3 loop spans 16 amino acids. Germline assignment: CDR1 SGHTA and CDR2 FQGTGA. The CDR3: CASSAVGGVESGELFF. The CDR3 DNA reads TGTGCCAGCAGCGCAGTTGGGGGAGTGGAATCCGGGGAGCTGTTTTTT.

The chain couples TRBV5-4 to TRBJ2-1; 8 bases are shared with TRBD2. V was pared by 4 bases and J by 9 bases, with 18 bases of the junction left unmatched. CDR3 length equals 17 residues. Per germline, CDR1 SGHNT and CDR2 YYREEE (reference sequence). CDR3 in amino acids: CASSALLAGGRKGEQFF. The CDR3 DNA is TGTGCCAGCAGCGCCCTGCTGGCTGGCGGGAGGAAAGGTGAGCAGTTCTTC.

This sequence joins TRBV2 and TRBJ2-4; the match to TRBD1 covers 7 bases. With V trimmed by 5 bases and J by 6 bases, 13 bases remained unmatched. The CDR3 extends over 16 amino acids. The germline gives CDR1 SNHLY, CDR2 FYNNEI. The CDR3 spells CASSLLAPGQLNIQYF. CDR3 sequence (DNA): TGTGCCAGCAGTCTTCTTGCACCGGGACAGCTAAACATTCAGTACTTC.

The chain links TRBV11-3 to TRBJ2-7; 9 bases align to TRBD2. The CDR3 sequence is 13 residues long. CDR1 SGHNT and CDR2 YENEEA come from the germline V gene. J was trimmed by 4 bases and V by 9 bases; bases with no gene match: 7. DNA of the CDR3: TGTGCCAGAGCGGGGGGTCTAGGGTACGAGCAGTACTTC. Translation gives CARAGGLGYEQYF.

This chain connects TRBV1 to TRBJ1-4; the table's D call of TRBD1 was not tested on the DNA. TRBV1 is a recognized pseudogene. The CDR3 extends over 15 amino acids. CDR3 protein: CTSSQDKGTNEKLFF. CDR3 in DNA: TGCACCAGCAGCCAAGACAAAGGGACAAATGAAAAACTGTTTTTT.

CDR3 coding DNA: TGTGCCAGCAGTCGACGATCGATCGACAGGGGTCAGACCCAGTACTTC. As protein: CASSRRSIDRGQTQYF. The chain recombines TRBV28 with TRBJ2-5, with 8 bases matching TRBD1. Germline V CDR1 and CDR2: MDHEN, SYDVKM. Trimming removed 5 bases from V and 6 bases from J; junction bases left unmatched: 14. The CDR3 spans 16 residues.

This clone has a single count. This sequence joins TRBV2 and TRBJ1-1; weak D call: TRBD1 (5 bases). The CDR3 covers 14 residues. V was cut by 5 bases and J by 1 base, with 11 bases left in between. Germline V CDR1 and CDR2: SNHLY, FYNNEI. Here the CDR3 reads CASSYDSTNTEAFF. The CDR3 DNA follows: TGTGCCAGCAGTTACGACAGCACGAACACTGAAGCTTTCTTT.

The chain joins TRBV7-8 to TRBJ2-7; 7 nucleotides agree with TRBD2. Trimming took 1 base from V and 2 from J; bases not matched to a gene: 2. The CDR3 has 14 amino acids. Per germline, CDR1 SGHVS and CDR2 FQNEAQ. The CDR3 sequence is CASSLVGLTYEQYF. The CDR3 bases are TGTGCCAGCAGCTTAGTGGGACTAACCTACGAGCAGTACTTC.

The chain joins TRBV28 to TRBJ1-4, with D perhaps TRBD1 (5 bases). The CDR3 contains 15 residues. V shed 6 bases and J shed 7 bases, with 18 bases lying between them. Germline CDR1 is MDHEN and CDR2 is SYDVKM. The CDR3 DNA reads TGTGCCAGCAGCCTAGGTAGGGACTCTGGTGAAAAACTGTTTTTT. Amino acids: CASSLGRDSGEKLFF.

The chain couples TRBV7-2 to TRBJ1-2; the D gene is possibly TRBD1 (5 bases). Between the trimmed V and J ends, which lost 1 base and 2 bases, there was a span of 5 bases. The CDR3 consists of 13 residues. Per the germline V gene, CDR1 is SGHTA and CDR2 is FQGNSA. In DNA, the CDR3 is TGTGCCAGCAGCTTAGGACAGAACTATGGCTACACCTTC. Its translation: CASSLGQNYGYTF.

This chain uses TRBV5-1 with TRBJ1-4, with D tentatively TRBD1 (5 bases). Trimming removed 5 bases from V and 7 bases from J, with 18 bases in between. CDR3 length: 15 amino acids. CDR1 is SGHRS, CDR2 YFSETQ, per germline. This chain's CDR3 is CASRGVELAGEKLFF. In DNA, the CDR3 is TGCGCCAGCAGAGGGGTCGAATTGGCAGGTGAAAAACTGTTTTTT.

V is TRBV27 and J is TRBJ1-1; TRBD1 matches 9 bases. The CDR3 runs to 15 residues. Germline V gene lookup returns CDR1 MNHEY and CDR2 SMNVEV (reference sequence). Germline trimming cut 6 bases from V and 10 bases from J; bases unmatched to any gene: 15. CDR3: CASSEASLTGGRAFF. The CDR3 DNA is TGTGCCAGCAGCGAAGCTTCCCTGACAGGGGGAAGAGCTTTCTTT.